The 13 T cell receptor beta chains below all came from one sample that was sequenced in a study of identifying expanded T cells in peripheral blood. Generated by immunoSEQ multiplex PCR, the TCRdb table keeps only in-frame clones and is missing some. Among 70,000 or so clones listed, roughly nine tenths were seen once. Sequencing used blood. The receptor set was obtained from a person between 18 and 69 years old in good health.

The chain links TRBV25-1 to TRBJ2-5, with D uncertain. Germline V lookup: CDR1 MGHDK, CDR2 SYGVNS. The ends were cut back, 4 bases at V and 5 bases at J, with 14 bases in the middle. This CDR3 has 14 amino acids. The CDR3 nucleotides read TGTGCCAGCAGTGCGCCTCCTATGGGGGAGACCCAGTACTTC. It yields the protein CASSAPPMGETQYF.

The sample holds a few counts of this clone. The V gene is TRBV4-3, the J gene TRBJ2-7; 11 nucleotides line up with TRBD2. V gave up 0 bases and J gave up 3 bases; unmatched junction bases: 4. Germline CDR1 is LGHNA and CDR2 is YSLEER. The CDR3 covers 16 residues. CDR3: CASSQEWGTSGYEQYF. In DNA, the CDR3 is TGCGCCAGCAGCCAAGAATGGGGGACTAGCGGCTACGAGCAGTACTTC.

V and J are TRBV30 and TRBJ1-2; TRBD1 aligns across 7 bases. The trim removed 5 bases at V and 4 bases at J, leaving 7 bases unmatched. CDR3 length: 13 residues. The germline gives CDR1 GTSNPN, CDR2 SVGIG (reference sequence). CDR3 nucleotides: TGTGCCTGGGCAGGGGGACAGCTCTATGGCTACACCTTC. Encoded protein: CAWAGGQLYGYTF. Variable domain in full (rest from reference TRBV30 and TRBJ1-2): SQTIHQWPATLVQPVGSPLSLECTVEGTSNPNLYWYRQAAGRGLQLLFYSVGIGQISSEVPQNLSASRPQDRQFILSSKKLLLSDSGFYLCAWAGGQLYGYTFGSGTRLTVV.

The J gene is TRBJ1-4, the V gene TRBV5-1; the D gene is possibly TRBD1 (5 bases). CDR1 is SGHRS and CDR2 is YFSETQ in the germline V gene. The CDR3 runs to 13 residues. Trimming removed 5 bases at V and 4 bases at J, with 9 bases between. CDR3 nucleotides: TGCGCCAGCAGGACAGACTTTAATGAAAAACTGTTTTTT. As protein: CASRTDFNEKLFF.

This chain uses TRBV5-1 with TRBJ1-4, with D maybe TRBD1 (6 bases). Deletions cut 1 base from V and 8 bases from J, with 12 bases between. CDR3 length equals 14 residues. The germline gives CDR1 SGHRS, CDR2 YFSETQ. The CDR3 loop is CASSLRTEGEKLFF. The CDR3 DNA reads as TGCGCCAGCAGCTTGAGGACAGAAGGGGAAAAACTGTTTTTT.

The chain has TRBV7-9 and TRBJ2-7, with D perhaps assigned TRBD1 or TRBD2 (5 bases each). V was pared by 2 bases and J by 3 bases, with 14 bases between. The V gene's germline CDR1 is SEHNR and CDR2 FQNEAQ (reference sequence). There are 15 residues in the CDR3. CDR3 loop: CASSLRGDRFYEQYF. CDR3 DNA: TGTGCCAGCAGCTTAAGGGGAGACAGATTCTACGAGCAGTACTTC.

The genes are TRBV2 and TRBJ2-1, with D possibly TRBD1 on 6 matching bases. Germline values: CDR1 SNHLY, CDR2 FYNNEI. The CDR3 is 13 residues long. Trimming removed 6 bases at V and 5 bases at J, with 11 bases between. The CDR3 spells CASRFYRDNEQFF. As DNA, the CDR3 is TGTGCCAGCAGGTTCTACAGGGACAATGAGCAGTTCTTC.

This rearrangement joins TRBV6-5 to TRBJ2-7; D is possibly TRBD2 (6 bases). The CDR3 runs 14 residues. V shed 0 bases and J shed 4 bases, with 10 bases lying between them. Germline loops: CDR1 MNHEY, CDR2 SVGAGI. The CDR3 reads CASSYSGRKYEQYF. The CDR3 DNA reads TGTGCCAGCAGTTACTCGGGGAGGAAATACGAGCAGTACTTC.

The chain combines TRBV27 with TRBJ1-3, with D perhaps matching TRBD1 (5 bases). The CDR3 is 17 amino acids. V lost 6 bases and J lost 4, with 22 bases in between. The germline V gene has CDR1 MNHEY and CDR2 SMNVEV (reference sequence). The DNA for the CDR3 is TGTGCCAGCAGGAGATGGACGGGACTGTCTCTGGGAAACACCATATATTTT. The encoded protein is CASRRWTGLSLGNTIYF.

This rearrangement joins TRBV18 to TRBJ2-1, with a tentative D call TRBD2 (6 bases). Looked up from germline, CDR1 is KGHSH and CDR2 is LQKENI. The CDR3 sequence is 18 residues long. Trimming pared 1 base from V and 0 bases from J, leaving 16 bases between. The CDR3 bases are TGTGCCAGCTCACCACTCTTGTCTCTAGCGAACTCCTACAATGAGCAGTTCTTC. Amino acids: CASSPLLSLANSYNEQFF.

As to this clone: The sample has other DNA sequences that encode this CDR3 too. This sequence joins TRBV28 and TRBJ2-7; TRBD1 aligns across 10 bases. The germline CDR1 and CDR2 sequences are MDHEN and SYDVKM. The CDR3 is 14 residues long. V shed 8 bases, J shed 0 bases, and the junction held 4 bases outside the gene matches. The CDR3 DNA reads as TGTGCCAGCTCGTGGACAGGGGGCTCCTACGAGCAGTACTTC. Protein sequence: CASSWTGGSYEQYF.

This chain joins TRBV2 and TRBJ2-3; TRBD2 agrees at 8 bases. V was clipped by 8 bases and J by 9 bases; unmatched bases: 16. CDR3 size: 15 residues. From germline, CDR1 is SNHLY and CDR2 FYNNEI. The CDR3 DNA reads TGTGCCAGCGGGATTGACGGGAGGGCCCTAGGCACGCAGTATTTT. Translation gives CASGIDGRALGTQYF.

The chain recombines TRBV10-2 with TRBJ1-2; D might be TRBD1 (6 bases). Germline V CDR1 and CDR2: WSHSY, SAAADI. The CDR3 is 12 amino acids. V was pared by 1 base and J by 8 bases, with 8 bases between. The CDR3 reads CASSEWGQGYTF. CDR3 coding DNA: TGCGCCAGCAGTGAGTGGGGGCAAGGCTACACCTTC.